The entry below gives a single TCR beta chain sequence along with its context. This clone appeared a single time. Which antigen it targets is not known. Base qualities are not recorded, but no much larger clone differs from it by a single base. Trimming takes 6 bases off V and 4 bases off J; junction bases not matched to a gene: 6. CDR1 and CDR2 (KGHSH, LQKENI) derive from the germline V gene. The CDR3 sequence holds 14 residues, the cysteine and phenylalanine included. Just CDR3 DNA is preserved here, 42 bases in frame from base 1. The data stem from a study of T cell responses to AZD1222 COVID-19 vaccine (dated by TCRdb to the early 2020s). Turning to the overall study: A total of just over 230 trial participants underwent TCR sequencing, of whom 207 had received two doses of AZD1222 and some 25 had received two doses of the MenACWY control vaccine. Enrollment into the trials was organized by age into subgroups of 18-55, 56-69 and 70-plus years, and those subgroups contained roughly 140, 27 and 60 TCR-sequenced participants, respectively. The paper as a whole reports these results and caveats: Conclusions about previously exposed vaccinees are limited, since just five or six AZD1222 recipients were seropositive for SARS-CoV-2 at baseline. After two AZD1222 doses, spike-specific TCR breadth and depth were significantly higher than at day 0 and than in MenACWY recipients. Vaccine-associated CD4 TCRs spanned the whole spike protein, with dominant responses in regions 160-218 and 743-854. The 56-69-year group was small, and its depth increase did not reach significance, likely because of low power. Because no day 14 peak-response samples were available, repertoires were characterized only after the peak T cell response. Most participants were white British and females outnumbered males, and the authors suggested that clonal diversity may have been underestimated. Reportedly, close to half of the unique spike-specific TCRs recognized epitopes lying outside the regions that are mutated in the B.1.351 and B.1.1.7 variants.

The CDR3 regions of human TCRbeta chains were analyzed by immunosequencing. In the original analysis: TCRs in the repertoires were matched against a reference library of SARS-CoV-2-specific TCRs that had been generated with the MIRA antigen-specificity platform. Breadth was defined as the fraction of unique TCRs that were SARS-CoV-2-associated, and depth was defined as the fraction of total T cells that were SARS-CoV-2-associated. Using the MIRA data, each spike-specific TCR was mapped to the spike region that the TCR reacts to and placed in a CD4 or CD8 class. Log10-transformed breadth and depth values were compared by one-way ANOVA with Sidak's multiple comparisons tests. In its TCRdb copy, this immuneACCESS table keeps in-frame sequences only and misses some clones. Where compared with another copy, unresolved V genes explain less than half of these, and the others have no known cause. V and J calls and clone size are those listed in that table; D and trimming were worked out from the DNA. Present in this sample are some 130,000 clones, 88% of which were seen just once. Clones ranked in the top ten supply roughly 5.7% of the sample.

This sample's time point label indicates: about 28 days (+/-7) after the second vaccine dose. AZD1222 recipients given second doses at about 4 weeks or at about 12 weeks were pooled, since spike-specific TCR depth and breadth were not found to differ between the two schedules. The vaccinee samples were drawn from two UK trials, COV001 and COV002, one of which was a single-blind randomized controlled phase 2/3 trial testing AZD1222 (ChAdOx1 nCoV-19) in healthy adults. For TCRbeta chain sequencing, PBMC samples were collected from trial participants at day 0 and at day 28 after the second dose. This TCR was recovered from an adult who received the AZD1222 COVID-19 vaccine. The sample was peripheral blood, taken 28 days after the second AZD1222 dose. Recombination linked TRBV18 to TRBJ1-2, with 9 bases aligning to TRBD1. This receptor has the CDR3 CASSPGTGSYGYTF. The nucleotide sequence is given as TGTGCCAGCTCCCCCGGGACAGGGTCCTATGGCTACACCTTC.